The T cell receptor (beta chain) under discussion was sequenced for a study of OX40 agonist ivuxolimab in advanced cancers. The protocol was immunoSEQ multiplex PCR, while the TCRdb copy is restricted to in-frame clones and leaves out a portion. The data contain 45,000 to 55,000 clones, around 85% of them seen just once; the ten biggest clones take up 1.1%. There are a few counts of this clone. The germline V gene encodes CDR1 SGHRS and CDR2 YFSETQ. The CDR3 is 14 amino acids. V lost 5 bases, J lost 1 base, and 11 bases lay in between. Sequencing used CD4+ or CD8+ T cells sorted from blood, obtained in a trial of the OX40 agonist ivuxolimab. The J gene is TRBJ2-3, the V gene TRBV5-1; a weak D match, TRBD2 (7 bases). The receptor was derived from an adult with an advanced solid tumor such as melanoma, head and neck, liver or kidney cancer. The chain's CDR3 is CASRRGGGTDTQYF. CDR3 DNA sequence: TGCGCCAGCAGAAGGGGGGGTGGCACAGATACGCAGTATTTT. The variable domain in full, with the rest retrieved from reference TRBV5-1 and TRBJ2-3, is KAGVTQTPRYLIKTRGQQVTLSCSPISGHRSVSWYQQTPGQGLQFLFEYFSETQRNKGNFPGRFSGRQFSNSRSEMNVSTLELGDSALYLCASRRGGGTDTQYFGPGTRLTVL.